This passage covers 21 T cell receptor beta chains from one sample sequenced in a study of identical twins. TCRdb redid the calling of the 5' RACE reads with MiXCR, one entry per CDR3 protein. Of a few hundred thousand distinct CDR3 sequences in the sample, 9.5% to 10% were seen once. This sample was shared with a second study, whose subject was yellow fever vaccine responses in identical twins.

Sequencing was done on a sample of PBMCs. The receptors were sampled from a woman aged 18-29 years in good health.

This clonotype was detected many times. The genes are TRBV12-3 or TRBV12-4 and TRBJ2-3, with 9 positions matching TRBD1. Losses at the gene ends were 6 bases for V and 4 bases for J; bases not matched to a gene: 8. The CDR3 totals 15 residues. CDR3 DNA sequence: TGTGCCAGCAGCCCTGGACAGGGGTCGGCAGATACGCAGTATTTT. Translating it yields CASSPGQGSADTQYF.

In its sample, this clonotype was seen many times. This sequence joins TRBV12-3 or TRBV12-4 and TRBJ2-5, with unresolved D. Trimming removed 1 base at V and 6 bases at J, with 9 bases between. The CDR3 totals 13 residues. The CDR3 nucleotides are TGTGCCAGCAGTTTAGGGTCTACAAAGACCCAGTACTTC. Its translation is CASSLGSTKTQYF.

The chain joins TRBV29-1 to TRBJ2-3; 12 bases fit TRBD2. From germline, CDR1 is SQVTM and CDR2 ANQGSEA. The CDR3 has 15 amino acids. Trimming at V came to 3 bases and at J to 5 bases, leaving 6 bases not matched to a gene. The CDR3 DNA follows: TGCAGCGTTGACCTACTAGCGGGAGGTGGAGATACGCAGTATTTT. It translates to CSVDLLAGGGDTQYF.

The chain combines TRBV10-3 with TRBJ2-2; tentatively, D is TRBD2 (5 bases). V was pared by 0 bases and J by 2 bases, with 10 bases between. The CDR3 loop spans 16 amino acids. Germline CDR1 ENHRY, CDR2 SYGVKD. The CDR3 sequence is CAISESRTDNTGELFF. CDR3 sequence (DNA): TGTGCCATCAGTGAGTCCCGGACTGATAACACCGGGGAGCTGTTTTTT.

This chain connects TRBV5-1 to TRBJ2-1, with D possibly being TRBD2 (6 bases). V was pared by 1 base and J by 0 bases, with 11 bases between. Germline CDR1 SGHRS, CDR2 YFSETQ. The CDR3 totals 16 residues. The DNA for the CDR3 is TGCGCCAGCAGCTTGCTGCGGGGCAGCTCCTACAATGAGCAGTTCTTC. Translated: CASSLLRGSSYNEQFF.

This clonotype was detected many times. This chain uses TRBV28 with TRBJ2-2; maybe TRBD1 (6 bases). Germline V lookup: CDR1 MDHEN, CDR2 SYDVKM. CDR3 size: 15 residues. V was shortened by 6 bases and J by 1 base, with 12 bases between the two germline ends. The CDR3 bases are TGTGCCAGCAGGTTAGGGGGACAGAACACCGGGGAGCTGTTTTTT. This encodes CASRLGGQNTGELFF.

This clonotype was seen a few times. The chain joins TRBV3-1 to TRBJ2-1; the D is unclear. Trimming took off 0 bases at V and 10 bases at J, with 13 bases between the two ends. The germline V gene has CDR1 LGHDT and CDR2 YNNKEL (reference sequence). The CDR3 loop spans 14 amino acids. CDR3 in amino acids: CASSQDPLQREQFF. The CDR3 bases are TGTGCCAGCAGCCAAGATCCCCTCCAAAGGGAGCAGTTCTTC.

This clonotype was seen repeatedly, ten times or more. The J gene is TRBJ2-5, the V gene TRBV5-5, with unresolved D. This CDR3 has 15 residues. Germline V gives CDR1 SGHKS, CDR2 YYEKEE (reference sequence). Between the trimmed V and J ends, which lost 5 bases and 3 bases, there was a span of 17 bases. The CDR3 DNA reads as TGTGCCAGCAGATTCACAGACTCCCCAAAAGAGACCCAGTACTTC. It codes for CASRFTDSPKETQYF.

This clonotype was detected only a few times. CDR3 amino acids: CASSRGPYNEQFF. For the CDR3, the DNA is TGTGCCAGCAGTAGGGGACCCTACAATGAGCAGTTCTTC. The chain recombines TRBV6-1 with TRBJ2-1; perhaps D is TRBD1 or TRBD2 (5 bases each). CDR1 and CDR2 from the germline V gene are MNHNS and SASEGT. The CDR3 loop spans 13 amino acids. V was trimmed by 5 bases and J by 2 bases, leaving 7 bases between them.

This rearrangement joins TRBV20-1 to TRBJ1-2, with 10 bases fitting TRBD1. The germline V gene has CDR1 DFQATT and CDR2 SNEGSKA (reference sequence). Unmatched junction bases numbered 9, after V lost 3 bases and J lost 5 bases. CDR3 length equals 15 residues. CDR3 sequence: CSASGQGETRYGYTF. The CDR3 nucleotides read TGCAGTGCTAGTGGACAGGGGGAAACTAGGTATGGCTACACCTTC.

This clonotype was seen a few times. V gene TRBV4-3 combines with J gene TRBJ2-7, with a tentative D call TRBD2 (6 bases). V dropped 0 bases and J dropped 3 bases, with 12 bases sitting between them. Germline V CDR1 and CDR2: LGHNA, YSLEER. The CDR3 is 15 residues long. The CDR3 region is CASSQDWAGLYEQYF. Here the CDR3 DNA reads TGCGCCAGCAGCCAAGATTGGGCGGGACTCTACGAGCAGTACTTC.

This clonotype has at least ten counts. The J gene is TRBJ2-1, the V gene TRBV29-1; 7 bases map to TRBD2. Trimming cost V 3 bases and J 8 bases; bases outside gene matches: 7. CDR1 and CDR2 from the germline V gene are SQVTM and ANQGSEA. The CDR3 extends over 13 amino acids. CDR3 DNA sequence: TGCAGCGTTGAGTCTGGCGGGAGCTATGAGCAGTTCTTC. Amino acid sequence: CSVESGGSYEQFF.

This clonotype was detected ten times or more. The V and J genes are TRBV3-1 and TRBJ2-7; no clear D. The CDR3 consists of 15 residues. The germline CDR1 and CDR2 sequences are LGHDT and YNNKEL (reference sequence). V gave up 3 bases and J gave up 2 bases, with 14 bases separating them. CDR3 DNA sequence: TGTGCCAGCAGCCACGCAACCACCTTCACCTACGAGCAGTACTTC. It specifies CASSHATTFTYEQYF.

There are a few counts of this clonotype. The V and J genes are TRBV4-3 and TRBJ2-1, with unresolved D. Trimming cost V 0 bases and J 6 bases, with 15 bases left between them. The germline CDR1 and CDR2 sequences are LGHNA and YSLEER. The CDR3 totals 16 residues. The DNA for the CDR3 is TGCGCCAGCAGCCAAGAGACGACTCCCGAGGTCAATGAGCAGTTCTTC. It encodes CASSQETTPEVNEQFF.

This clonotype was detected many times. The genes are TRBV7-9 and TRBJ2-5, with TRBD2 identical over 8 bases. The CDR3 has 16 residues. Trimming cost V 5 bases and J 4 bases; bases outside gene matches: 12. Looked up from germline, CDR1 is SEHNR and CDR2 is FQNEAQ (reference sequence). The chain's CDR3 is CASSGSGGLHLETQYF. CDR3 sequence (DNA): TGTGCCAGCAGCGGAAGCGGGGGCCTCCATTTAGAGACCCAGTACTTC.

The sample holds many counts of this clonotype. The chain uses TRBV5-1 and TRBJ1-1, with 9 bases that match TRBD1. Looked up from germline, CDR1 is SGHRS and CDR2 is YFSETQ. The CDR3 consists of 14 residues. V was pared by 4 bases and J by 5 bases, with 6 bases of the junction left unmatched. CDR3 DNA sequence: TGCGCCAGCAGCCAGGGACAGGGACGGACTGAAGCTTTCTTT. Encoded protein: CASSQGQGRTEAFF.

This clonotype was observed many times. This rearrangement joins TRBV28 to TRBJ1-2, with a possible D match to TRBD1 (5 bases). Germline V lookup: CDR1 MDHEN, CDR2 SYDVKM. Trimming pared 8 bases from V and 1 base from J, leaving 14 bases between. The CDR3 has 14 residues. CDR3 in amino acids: CASLTGAGNYGYTF. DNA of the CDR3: TGTGCCAGCCTGACTGGGGCCGGTAACTATGGCTACACCTTC.

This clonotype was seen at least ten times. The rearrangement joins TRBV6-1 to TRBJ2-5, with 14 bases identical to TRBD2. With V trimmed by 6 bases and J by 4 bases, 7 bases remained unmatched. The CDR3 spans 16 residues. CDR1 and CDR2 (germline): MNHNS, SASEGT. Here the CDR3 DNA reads TGTGCCAGCAGGTCGACTAGCGGGGGGGGATCAGAGACCCAGTACTTC. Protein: CASRSTSGGGSETQYF.

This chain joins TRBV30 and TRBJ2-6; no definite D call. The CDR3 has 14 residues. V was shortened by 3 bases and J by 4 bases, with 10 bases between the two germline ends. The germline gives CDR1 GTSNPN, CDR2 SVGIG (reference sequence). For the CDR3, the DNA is TGTGCCTGGAGCGACACTGCGGGGGCCAACGTCCTGACTTTC. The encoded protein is CAWSDTAGANVLTF.

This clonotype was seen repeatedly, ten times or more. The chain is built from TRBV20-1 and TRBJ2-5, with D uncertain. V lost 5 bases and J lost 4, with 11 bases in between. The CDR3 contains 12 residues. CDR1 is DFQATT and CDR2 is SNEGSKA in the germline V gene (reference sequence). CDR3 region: CSALWFGETQYF. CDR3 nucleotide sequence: TGCAGTGCTCTATGGTTCGGAGAGACCCAGTACTTC.

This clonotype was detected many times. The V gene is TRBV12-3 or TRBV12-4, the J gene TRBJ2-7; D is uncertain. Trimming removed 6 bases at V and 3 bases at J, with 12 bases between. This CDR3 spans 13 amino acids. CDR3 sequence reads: CASSPGWGYEQYF. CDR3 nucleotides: TGTGCCAGCAGCCCCGGGTGGGGCTACGAGCAGTACTTC.